The present T cell receptor (beta chain) was sequenced within a study of T cell responses to AZD1222 COVID-19 vaccine. Study conclusions and caveats: White British ancestry dominated among donors, who included more females, and clonal diversity was possibly underestimated. In all cases, repertoires were sampled only after the peak T cell response.

With respect to this clone: The antigen is unknown.

Measured with immunoSEQ multiplex PCR; TCRdb has only the in-frame clones, and not every one. Of approximately 150,000 clones detected, 85% to 90% appear once; the ten largest clones hold 1.6%. The V segment lost 6 bases and the J segment 2 bases; nucleotides outside the gene matches: 1. This CDR3 region has 15 residues. The germline CDR1 and CDR2 sequences are MNHEY and SVGAGI. The V call is TRBV6-5, the J call TRBJ2-1; 13 positions agree with TRBD2. The receptor was derived from an adult in good health. The sample here was peripheral blood, taken on day 0 of AZD1222 vaccination. CDR3 sequence reads: CASRGLAGPYNEQFF. CDR3 in DNA: TGTGCCAGCAGGGGACTAGCGGGACCCTACAATGAGCAGTTCTTC.